This T cell receptor (beta chain) derives from a study of T cell responses to AZD1222 COVID-19 vaccine. Using immunoSEQ multiplex PCR, the repertoire was profiled, and TCRdb retains in-frame clones only, with some absent. The table lists tens of thousands of clones, 92% of them singletons. Comment on this clone: Its antigen is unidentified.

Study-wide results and limits: Of the AZD1222 recipients, only six or seven were seropositive at baseline. Spike-specific TCR breadth and depth went up after people got two AZD1222 doses.

After removal of 8 bases from V and 4 bases from J, the junction contained 11 bases not matched to a gene. The V gene's germline CDR1 is MNHNS and CDR2 SASEGT. The CDR3 has 14 residues. The material sequenced was peripheral blood, taken on day 0 of AZD1222 vaccination. V is TRBV6-1 and J is TRBJ2-7; 7 bases match TRBD2. The TCR sequence derives from an adult in good health. CDR3 in amino acids: CASRGREGRYEQYF. The CDR3 DNA sequence: TGTGCCAGCCGGGGGAGGGAGGGGAGGTACGAGCAGTACTTC.